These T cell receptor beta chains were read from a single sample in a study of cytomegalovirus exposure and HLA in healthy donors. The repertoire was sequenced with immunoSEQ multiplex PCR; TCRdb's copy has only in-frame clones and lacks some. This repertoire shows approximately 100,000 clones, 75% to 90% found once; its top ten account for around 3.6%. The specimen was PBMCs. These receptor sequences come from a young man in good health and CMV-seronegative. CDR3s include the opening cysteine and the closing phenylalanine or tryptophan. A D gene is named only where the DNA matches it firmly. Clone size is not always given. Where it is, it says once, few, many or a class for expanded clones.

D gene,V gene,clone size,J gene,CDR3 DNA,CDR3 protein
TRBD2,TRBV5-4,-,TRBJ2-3,TGTGCCAGCAGCACTGGCATAGCGGGGGGGTTGGGGAATACGCAGTATTTT,CASSTGIAGGLGNTQYF
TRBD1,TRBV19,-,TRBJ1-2,TGTGCCATCGCAGGGGGCGTAGGCTACACCTTC,CAIAGGVGYTF
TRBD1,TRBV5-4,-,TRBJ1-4,TGTGCCAGCAGGGCCGGGACAGGAGATGAAAAACTGTTTTTT,CASRAGTGDEKLFF
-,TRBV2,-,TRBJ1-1,TGTGCCAGCAGCTCACAGGGATTGAACACTGAAGCTTTCTTT,CASSSQGLNTEAFF
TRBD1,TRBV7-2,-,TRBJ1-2,TGTGCCAGCAGCCTAGACGGGACAGGGGAAATCTATGGCTACACCTTC,CASSLDGTGEIYGYTF
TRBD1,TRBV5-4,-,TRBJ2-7,TGTGCCAGCAGCTTTCCCGGGACAGGAGGCGTCCACGAGCAGTACTTC,CASSFPGTGGVHEQYF
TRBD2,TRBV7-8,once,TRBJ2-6,TGTGCCAGCAGTGGGGCTTGGTGGCTAGCGGGTTCTGGGGCCAACGTCCTGACTTTC,CASSGAWWLAGSGANVLTF
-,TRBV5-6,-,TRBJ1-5,TGTGCCAGCAGCGTCTACGGGGGGAGCAATCAGCCCCAGCATTTT,CASSVYGGSNQPQHF
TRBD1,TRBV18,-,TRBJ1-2,TGTGCCAGCTCACCTCGAGACAGGGCCTATGGCTACACCTTC,CASSPRDRAYGYTF
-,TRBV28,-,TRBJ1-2,TGTGCCAGCAGTTCTAGCATGACAGGAGCTAACTATGGCTACACCTTC,CASSSSMTGANYGYTF
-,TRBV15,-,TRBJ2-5,TGTGCCACCAGCAGCAAGACTTACCAAGAGACCCAGTACTTC,CATSSKTYQETQYF
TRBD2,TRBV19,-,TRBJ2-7,TGTGCCAGTAGTATAGAGTTCGGGAGGGCCGTCTACGAGCAGTACTTC,CASSIEFGRAVYEQYF
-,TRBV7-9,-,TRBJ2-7,TGTGCCAGCAGCCACCCGGGATCGGGTTACTACGAGCAGTACTTC,CASSHPGSGYYEQYF
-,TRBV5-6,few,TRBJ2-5,TGTGCCAGCAGCCCAGGGGGGACCCCGGGGAAGACCCAGTACTTC,CASSPGGTPGKTQYF